One TCR beta chain is described in this entry. The antigen is not known. These data come from a study of cytomegalovirus exposure and HLA in healthy donors. Overall study context: The study placed around 80% of its 398 genotyped donors in the Caucasian-associated ancestry cluster. Study-wide points: In terms of immune exposure information, only CMV serostatus was available. Cytomegalovirus association was assigned to over 150 TCR beta chains.

PCR primers comprised 60 Vbeta and 13 Jbeta primers. Clones were read by immunoSEQ multiplex PCR, and TCRdb kept only the in-frame ones, dropping some. The sample shows some 170,000 clones, about 69% of them seen only once. Germline lookup yields CDR1 SGHAT and CDR2 FQNNGV. The CDR3 contains 13 residues. J gave up 16 bases and V 6 bases, and 15 bases lay outside the gene matches. The specimen was PBMCs. The V call is TRBV11-2, the J call TRBJ1-5; 7 bases are a match to TRBD1. The TCR comes from a male donor in good health and CMV-seronegative. CDR3 residues: CASSKGAKSAPHF. The CDR3 nucleotides are TGTGCCAGCAGTAAGGGGGCTAAATCAGCCCCCCATTTT.